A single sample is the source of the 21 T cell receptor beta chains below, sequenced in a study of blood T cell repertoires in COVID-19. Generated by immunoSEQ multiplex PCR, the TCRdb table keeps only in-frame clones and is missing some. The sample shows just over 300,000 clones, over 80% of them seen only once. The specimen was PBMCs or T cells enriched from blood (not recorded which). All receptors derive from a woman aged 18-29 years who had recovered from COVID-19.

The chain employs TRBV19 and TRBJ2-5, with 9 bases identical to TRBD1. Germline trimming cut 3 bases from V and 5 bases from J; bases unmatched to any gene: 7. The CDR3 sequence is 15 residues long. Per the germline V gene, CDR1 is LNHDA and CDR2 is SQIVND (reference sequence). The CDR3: CASSISTGGRETQYF. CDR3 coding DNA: TGTGCCAGTAGTATCTCGACAGGGGGTAGGGAGACCCAGTACTTC.

As DNA, the CDR3 is TGTGCCACCAGCAGATACTATCGGGATTATGGCTACACCTTC. It yields the protein CATSRYYRDYGYTF. This chain connects TRBV15 to TRBJ1-2; D unresolved. The CDR3 totals 14 residues. V was pared by 2 bases and J by 5 bases, with 12 bases between. Germline-derived CDR1 and CDR2 are LNHNV and YYDKDF (reference sequence).

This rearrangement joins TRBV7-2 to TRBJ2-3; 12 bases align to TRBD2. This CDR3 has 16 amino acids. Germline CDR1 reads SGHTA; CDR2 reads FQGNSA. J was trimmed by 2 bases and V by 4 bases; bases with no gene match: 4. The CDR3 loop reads CASSSGLAGNTDTQYF. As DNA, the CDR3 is TGTGCCAGCAGCTCAGGACTAGCGGGAAACACAGATACGCAGTATTTT.

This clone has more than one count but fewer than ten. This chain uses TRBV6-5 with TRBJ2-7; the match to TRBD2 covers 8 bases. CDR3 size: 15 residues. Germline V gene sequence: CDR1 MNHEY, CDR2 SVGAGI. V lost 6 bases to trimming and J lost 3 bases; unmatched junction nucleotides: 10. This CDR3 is CASRYLSGSFYEQYF. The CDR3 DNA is TGTGCCAGCAGGTACCTCAGCGGGAGCTTCTACGAGCAGTACTTC.

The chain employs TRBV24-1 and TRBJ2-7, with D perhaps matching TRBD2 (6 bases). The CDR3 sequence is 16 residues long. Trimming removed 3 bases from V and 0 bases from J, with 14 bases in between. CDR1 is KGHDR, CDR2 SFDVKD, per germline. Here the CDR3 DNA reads TGTGCCACCAGTGATCGGGACCGGGGGAGCTCCTACGAGCAGTACTTC. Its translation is CATSDRDRGSSYEQYF.

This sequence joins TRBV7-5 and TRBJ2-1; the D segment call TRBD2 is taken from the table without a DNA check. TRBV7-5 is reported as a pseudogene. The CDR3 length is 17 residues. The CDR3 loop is CVRSLAVGGGQCNEQFF. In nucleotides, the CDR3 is TGTGTCAGAAGCTTAGCGGTCGGGGGGGGCCAATGCAATGAGCAGTTCTTC.

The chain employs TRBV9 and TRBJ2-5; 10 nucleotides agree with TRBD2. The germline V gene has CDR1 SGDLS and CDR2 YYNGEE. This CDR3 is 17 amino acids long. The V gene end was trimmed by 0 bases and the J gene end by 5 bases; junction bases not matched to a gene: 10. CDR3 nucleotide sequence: TGTGCCAGCAGCGTAGCCCAAGCGGGGGGGCCTGGTGAGACCCAGTACTTC. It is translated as CASSVAQAGGPGETQYF.

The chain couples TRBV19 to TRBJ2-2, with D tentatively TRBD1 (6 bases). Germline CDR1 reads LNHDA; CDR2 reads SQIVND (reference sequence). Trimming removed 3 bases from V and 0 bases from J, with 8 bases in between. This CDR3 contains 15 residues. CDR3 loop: CASSISGANTGELFF. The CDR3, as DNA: TGTGCCAGTAGTATCTCAGGGGCGAACACCGGGGAGCTGTTTTTT.

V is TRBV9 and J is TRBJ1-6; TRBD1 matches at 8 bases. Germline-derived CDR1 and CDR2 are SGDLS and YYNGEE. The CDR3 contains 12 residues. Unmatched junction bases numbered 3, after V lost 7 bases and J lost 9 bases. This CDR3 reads CASDRGGSPLHF. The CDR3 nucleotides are TGTGCCAGCGACAGGGGTGGTTCACCCCTCCACTTT.

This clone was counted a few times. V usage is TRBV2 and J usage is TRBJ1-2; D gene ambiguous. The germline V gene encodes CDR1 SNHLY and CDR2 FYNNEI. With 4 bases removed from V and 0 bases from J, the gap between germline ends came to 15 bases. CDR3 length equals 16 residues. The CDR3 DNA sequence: TGTGCCAGCAGTGTTCGGTCGCGCAGGACTAACTATGGCTACACCTTC. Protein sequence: CASSVRSRRTNYGYTF. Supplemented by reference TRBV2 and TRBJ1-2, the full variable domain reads EPEVTQTPSHQVTQMGQEVILRCVPISNHLYFYWYRQILGQKVEFLVSFYNNEISEKSEIFDDQFSVERPDGSNFTLKIRSTKLEDSAMYFCASSVRSRRTNYGYTFGSGTRLTVV.

In DNA, the CDR3 is TGTGCCAGCAGCAAAGTGTTTGTCCGACAGGGGGCGAGGACGAACACCGGGGAGCTGTTTTTT. The encoded protein is CASSKVFVRQGARTNTGELFF. This chain links TRBV21-1 with TRBJ2-2; the table gives TRBD1 as D, unverified against the DNA. TRBV21-1 is a pseudogene locus. CDR3 size: 21 residues.

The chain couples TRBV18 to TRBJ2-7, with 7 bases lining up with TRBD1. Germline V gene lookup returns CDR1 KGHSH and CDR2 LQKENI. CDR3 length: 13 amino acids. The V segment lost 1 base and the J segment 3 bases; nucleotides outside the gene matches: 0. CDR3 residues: CASSPRQGYEQYF. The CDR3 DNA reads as TGTGCCAGCTCACCACGACAGGGCTACGAGCAGTACTTC.

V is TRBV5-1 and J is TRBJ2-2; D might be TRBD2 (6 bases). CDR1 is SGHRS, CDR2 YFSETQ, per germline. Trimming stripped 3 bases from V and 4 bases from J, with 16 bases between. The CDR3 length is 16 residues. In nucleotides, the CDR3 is TGCGCCAGCAGCTCGGCGATAACTAGCCTCACCGGGGAGCTGTTTTTT. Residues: CASSSAITSLTGELFF.

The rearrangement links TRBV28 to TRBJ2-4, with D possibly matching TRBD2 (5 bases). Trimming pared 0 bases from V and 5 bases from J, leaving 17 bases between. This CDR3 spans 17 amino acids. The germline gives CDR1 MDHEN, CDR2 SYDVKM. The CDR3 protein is CASSLWGRDPQQNIQYF. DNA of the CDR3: TGTGCCAGCAGTTTATGGGGTCGGGATCCACAGCAAAACATTCAGTACTTC. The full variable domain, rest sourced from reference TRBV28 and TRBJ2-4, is DVKVTQSSRYLVKRTGEKVFLECVQDMDHENMFWYRQDPGLGLRLIYFSYDVKMKEKGDIPEGYSVSREKKERFSLILESASTNQTSMYLCASSLWGRDPQQNIQYFGAGTRLSVL.

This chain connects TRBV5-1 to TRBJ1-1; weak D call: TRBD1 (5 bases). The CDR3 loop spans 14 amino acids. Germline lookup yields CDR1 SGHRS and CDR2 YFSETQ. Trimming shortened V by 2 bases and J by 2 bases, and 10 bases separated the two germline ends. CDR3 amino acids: CASSLGHTNTEAFF. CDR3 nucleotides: TGCGCCAGCAGCTTAGGACATACCAACACTGAAGCTTTCTTT.

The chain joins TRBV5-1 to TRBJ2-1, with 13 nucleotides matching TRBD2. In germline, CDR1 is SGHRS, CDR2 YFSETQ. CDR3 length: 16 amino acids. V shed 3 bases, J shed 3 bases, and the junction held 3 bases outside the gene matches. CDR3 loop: CASSWTSGGFYNEQFF. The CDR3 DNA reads TGCGCCAGCAGCTGGACTAGCGGGGGCTTCTACAATGAGCAGTTCTTC.

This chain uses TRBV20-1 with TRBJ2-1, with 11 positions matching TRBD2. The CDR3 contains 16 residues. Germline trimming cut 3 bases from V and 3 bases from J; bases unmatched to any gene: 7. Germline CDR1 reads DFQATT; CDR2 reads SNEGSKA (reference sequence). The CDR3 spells CSASASGGLHYNEQFF. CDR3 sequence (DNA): TGCAGTGCTAGTGCTAGCGGGGGGCTACACTACAATGAGCAGTTCTTC.

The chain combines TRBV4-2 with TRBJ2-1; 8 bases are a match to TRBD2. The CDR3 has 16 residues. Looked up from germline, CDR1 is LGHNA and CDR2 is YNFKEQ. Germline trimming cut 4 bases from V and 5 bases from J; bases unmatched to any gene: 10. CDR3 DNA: TGTGCCAGCAGCCCACGAGGGGCGGGGGGAAACAATGAGCAGTTCTTC. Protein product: CASSPRGAGGNNEQFF.

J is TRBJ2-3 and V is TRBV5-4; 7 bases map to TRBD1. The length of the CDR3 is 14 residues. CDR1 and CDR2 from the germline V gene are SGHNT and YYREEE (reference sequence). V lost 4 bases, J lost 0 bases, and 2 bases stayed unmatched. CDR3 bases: TGTGCCAGCAGCGAGGACAGGAGCACAGATACGCAGTATTTT. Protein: CASSEDRSTDTQYF.

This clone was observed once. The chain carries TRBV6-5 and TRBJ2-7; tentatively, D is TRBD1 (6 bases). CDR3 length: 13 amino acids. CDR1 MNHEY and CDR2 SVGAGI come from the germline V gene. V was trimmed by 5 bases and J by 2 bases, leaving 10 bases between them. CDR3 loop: CASSRQATYEQYF. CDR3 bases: TGTGCCAGCAGTCGACAGGCTACCTACGAGCAGTACTTC.

For the CDR3, the DNA is TGTGCCAGCAGGGTTCCTCGGGAGCCAGAGACCCAGTACTTC. It yields the protein CASRVPREPETQYF. The V call is TRBV6-5, the J call TRBJ2-5; D possibly corresponds to TRBD2 (6 bases). The CDR3 has 14 amino acids. Germline-derived CDR1 and CDR2 are MNHEY and SVGAGI. Trimming stripped 6 bases from V and 4 bases from J, with 15 bases between.